This T cell receptor beta chain was retrieved from a study of molecular identifiers for immune sequencing clone quantification. As for the study in general: Replicate RNA from around 20,000 or 100,000 naive CD8 T cells formed five aliquots; four were sequenced. Study-wide results and caveats: Underestimated sizes of highly expanded clones could result from identical TCR molecules that share a barcode.

Concerning this clonotype: Its target is not known.

Sorting selected naive CD8 T cells with a CD8+CD4-CCR7+CD45RA+ phenotype. V lost 1 base, J lost 7 bases, and 7 bases stayed unmatched. CDR3 length: 15 amino acids. Germline V gives CDR1 DFQATT, CDR2 SNEGSKA (reference sequence). As previously described, bulk TCR libraries were made using listed TCR primers. TCRdb re-analysed the PCR reads in MiXCR, keeping a single row per CDR3 protein. Of under 600,000 distinct CDR3 sequences listed, around 25% are singletons. The receptor was derived from a human donor in good health. Some libraries in this study had Jurkat cell RNA spiked in. The chain joins TRBV20-1 to TRBJ2-1, with 10 bases that match TRBD2. Material: naive CD8+ T cells from blood, with Jurkat cell RNA spiked in. The subset here: FACS-sorted CD8+CD4-CCR7+CD45RA+ naive T cells. The CDR3 loop is CSARGALAGVNEQFF. The CDR3 DNA is TGCAGTGCTAGAGGCGCTCTAGCGGGAGTTAATGAGCAGTTCTTC.